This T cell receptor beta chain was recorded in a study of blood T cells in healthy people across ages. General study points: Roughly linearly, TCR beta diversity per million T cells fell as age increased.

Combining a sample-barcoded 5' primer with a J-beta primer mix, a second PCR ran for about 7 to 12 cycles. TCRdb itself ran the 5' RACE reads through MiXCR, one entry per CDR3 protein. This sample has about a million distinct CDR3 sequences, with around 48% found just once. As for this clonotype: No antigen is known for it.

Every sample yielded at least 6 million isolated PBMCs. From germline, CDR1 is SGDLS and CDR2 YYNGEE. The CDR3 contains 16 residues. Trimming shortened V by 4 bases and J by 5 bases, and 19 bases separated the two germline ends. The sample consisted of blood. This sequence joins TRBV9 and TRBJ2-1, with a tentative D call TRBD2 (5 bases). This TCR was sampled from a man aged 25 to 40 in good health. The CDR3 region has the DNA TGTGCCAGCAGCCTCTCCGGCGGCGGGTCAGACAATGAGCAGTTCTTC. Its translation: CASSLSGGGSDNEQFF.